This T cell receptor beta chain comes out of a study of blood T cell repertoires in COVID-19. The sample holds one count of this clone. From germline, CDR1 is SGHKS and CDR2 YYEKEE (reference sequence). The V end was cut by 0 bases, the J end by 4 bases, with 10 bases between. The CDR3 consists of 14 residues. The table came from immunoSEQ multiplex PCR; TCRdb's copy has only in-frame clones and leaves some out. The top ten clones hold about an eighth of a sample with some 290,000 clones, about nine tenths of them seen once. The source of this sequence is a woman in her 30s with COVID-19, enrolled during active disease. The sequencing sample was made of peripheral blood. V is TRBV5-5 and J is TRBJ1-1; a weak D match, TRBD1 (5 bases). The CDR3 coding sequence is TGTGCCAGCAGCTTGGCCTACGGGGGCACTGAAGCTTTCTTT. Translated: CASSLAYGGTEAFF.